These 21 T cell receptor beta chains share one sample of origin, sequenced in a study of blood T cell repertoires in COVID-19. Repertoires were generated with immunoSEQ multiplex PCR, while TCRdb's copy carries only in-frame clones and drops some. This table has roughly 150,000 clones, approximately 85% appearing once. The material sequenced was peripheral blood. These receptors came from an elderly woman with COVID-19, enrolled during active disease.

The chain links TRBV10-3 to TRBJ1-2; 7 nucleotides agree with TRBD1. From germline, CDR1 is ENHRY and CDR2 SYGVKD. V lost 6 bases to trimming and J lost 4 bases; unmatched junction nucleotides: 5. This CDR3 contains 13 residues. The CDR3 spells CAISADRAYGYTF. CDR3 nucleotides: TGTGCCATCAGCGCCGACAGGGCCTATGGCTACACCTTC.

The chain joins TRBV7-6 to TRBJ1-1; D gene uncertain. The ends were cut back, 6 bases at V and 1 base at J, with 3 bases in the middle. Per germline, CDR1 SGHVS and CDR2 FNYEAQ. The CDR3 covers 11 residues. Written as DNA, the CDR3 is TGTGCCAGCAGACAGAACACTGAAGCTTTCTTT. Amino acid sequence: CASRQNTEAFF.

The rearrangement joins TRBV19 to TRBJ2-3; D may be TRBD1 (6 bases). CDR1 is LNHDA, CDR2 SQIVND, per germline (reference sequence). The length of the CDR3 is 13 residues. The ends were cut back, 8 bases at V and 4 bases at J, with 13 bases in the middle. CDR3: CASGEQGSDTQYF. CDR3 nucleotides: TGTGCCAGTGGTGAACAGGGATCAGATACGCAGTATTTT.

V is TRBV18 and J is TRBJ2-5; TRBD1 aligns across 7 bases. The germline V gene has CDR1 KGHSH and CDR2 LQKENI. J was trimmed by 2 bases and V by 3 bases; bases with no gene match: 15. The CDR3 runs 18 residues. The CDR3 reads CASSPLAGGRNTQETQYF. The CDR3 bases are TGTGCCAGCTCACCTTTGGCAGGGGGAAGAAATACGCAAGAGACCCAGTACTTC.

The CDR3 DNA reads as TGTGCCAGCAGCGGACCGGGACAGGGTCAAGCTAACTATGGCTACACCTTC. It translates to CASSGPGQGQANYGYTF. The rearrangement links TRBV6-2 or TRBV6-3 to TRBJ1-2, with 9 bases that match TRBD1. The CDR3 loop spans 17 amino acids. V lost 6 bases and J lost 0; bases outside the gene matches: 11. Germline assignment: CDR1 MNHEY and CDR2 SVGEGT.

The genes are TRBV11-2 and TRBJ1-2; D is possibly TRBD1 (6 bases). The CDR3 spans 15 residues. Deletions cut 1 base from V and 7 bases from J, with 16 bases between. The germline V gene has CDR1 SGHAT and CDR2 FQNNGV. The chain's CDR3 is CASSLVGRGLVGYTF. CDR3 DNA sequence: TGTGCCAGCAGCTTAGTGGGCAGGGGCCTTGTTGGCTACACCTTC.

The gene calls are TRBV28 and TRBJ1-5, with TRBD1 matching 7 bases. V lost 6 bases, J lost 4 bases, and 9 bases stayed unmatched. CDR1 and CDR2 (germline): MDHEN, SYDVKM. This CDR3 comprises 15 residues. CDR3 sequence (DNA): TGTGCCAGCAGGGGACTCGACAGGGCTAATCAGCCCCAGCATTTT. Translating gives CASRGLDRANQPQHF.

The chain joins TRBV20-1 to TRBJ2-7, with 8 bases lining up with TRBD2. J gave up 1 base and V 3 bases, and 5 bases lay outside the gene matches. Germline V gives CDR1 DFQATT, CDR2 SNEGSKA (reference sequence). The CDR3 is 14 amino acids. DNA of the CDR3: TGCAGTGCTAGTTTCAGCGGGAGTTCCTACGAGCAGTACTTC. It translates to CSASFSGSSYEQYF.

The V gene is TRBV7-2, the J gene TRBJ2-3; 9 nucleotides agree with TRBD2. Germline CDR1 is SGHTA and CDR2 is FQGNSA. The length of the CDR3 is 15 residues. V was clipped by 3 bases and J by 5 bases; unmatched bases: 6. The CDR3 sequence: CASSFQAGGVDTQYF. The CDR3 nucleotides are TGTGCCAGCAGCTTTCAAGCGGGGGGAGTAGATACGCAGTATTTT. The full variable domain, completed using reference TRBV7-2 and TRBJ2-3, is GAGVSQSPSNKVTEKGKDVELRCDPISGHTALYWYRQSLGQGLEFLIYFQGNSAPDKSGLPSDRFSAERTGGSVSTLTIQRTQQEDSAVYLCASSFQAGGVDTQYFGPGTRLTVL.

This sequence joins TRBV28 and TRBJ2-7; TRBD2 matches at 10 bases. Germline V CDR1 and CDR2: MDHEN, SYDVKM. The CDR3 runs to 14 residues. Unmatched junction bases numbered 5, after V lost 3 bases and J lost 6 bases. CDR3 DNA: TGTGCCAGCAGTTTCCTAGCGGGAGCGGGCGAGCAGTACTTC. Amino acids: CASSFLAGAGEQYF. The complete variable domain, with remaining parts taken from reference TRBV28 and TRBJ2-7, reads DVKVTQSSRYLVKRTGEKVFLECVQDMDHENMFWYRQDPGLGLRLIYFSYDVKMKEKGDIPEGYSVSREKKERFSLILESASTNQTSMYLCASSFLAGAGEQYFGPGTRLTVT.

Only a few counts were recorded for this clone. The chain recombines TRBV9 with TRBJ2-3; tentative D call: TRBD1 (5 bases). CDR3 length equals 15 residues. V dropped 2 bases and J dropped 2 bases, with 12 bases sitting between them. Germline-derived CDR1 and CDR2 are SGDLS and YYNGEE. CDR3 bases: TGTGCCAGCAGCGTTGGGGTAGGACACACAGATACGCAGTATTTT. Its translation is CASSVGVGHTDTQYF.

The chain is built from TRBV20-1 and TRBJ1-6, with unresolved D. The germline V and J ends were trimmed by 5 bases and 10 bases, with 9 bases remaining between them. The germline CDR1 and CDR2 sequences are DFQATT and SNEGSKA (reference sequence). The CDR3 has 11 amino acids. The chain's CDR3 is CSAAAGSPLHF. The CDR3 DNA follows: TGCAGTGCTGCGGCGGGGTCACCCCTCCACTTT.

Concerning this clone: The same CDR3 can be traced to other DNA sequences in this sample. V and J are TRBV5-1 and TRBJ2-2; D is ambiguous. The germline V and J ends were trimmed by 0 bases and 2 bases, with 5 bases remaining between them. Germline V lookup: CDR1 SGHRS, CDR2 YFSETQ. This CDR3 region has 14 residues. The CDR3: CASSLVGNTGELFF. CDR3 bases: TGCGCCAGCAGCTTGGTTGGCAACACCGGGGAGCTGTTTTTT.

The chain joins TRBV5-1 to TRBJ2-3, with 9 nucleotides matching TRBD2. V was pared by 9 bases and J by 0 bases, with 2 bases of the junction left unmatched. CDR3 length: 13 amino acids. Per the germline V gene, CDR1 is SGHRS and CDR2 is YFSETQ. The CDR3 region is CATTSGSTDTQYF. For the CDR3, the DNA is TGCGCCACGACTAGCGGTAGCACAGATACGCAGTATTTT.

This clone was found once. The rearrangement uses TRBV9 and TRBJ2-1; D perhaps matches TRBD1 (5 bases). V was cut by 5 bases and J by 2 bases, with 11 bases left in between. The CDR3 has 14 amino acids. In germline, CDR1 is SGDLS, CDR2 YYNGEE. The CDR3 loop reads CASSYRGTYNEQFF. CDR3 sequence (DNA): TGTGCCAGCAGTTATAGGGGCACCTACAATGAGCAGTTCTTC.

This chain connects TRBV11-2 to TRBJ2-7, with 10 bases fitting TRBD2. Germline CDR1 and CDR2: SGHAT and FQNNGV. After removal of 2 bases from V and 2 bases from J, the junction contained 3 bases not matched to a gene. This CDR3 contains 15 residues. The CDR3 is CASSLRLAGAYEQYF. In nucleotides, the CDR3 is TGTGCCAGCAGCTTACGGCTAGCGGGGGCCTACGAGCAGTACTTC.

The V call is TRBV4-1, the J call TRBJ1-1, with 11 bases that match TRBD1. Germline V gene data show CDR1 as MGHRA and CDR2 as YSYEKL. V was pared by 2 bases and J by 9 bases, with 17 bases of the junction left unmatched. CDR3 size: 18 residues. The CDR3 region has the DNA TGCGCCAGCAGCCAATGGGGCAGTTCGGGACAGGGGGTGGGTCAAGCTTTCTTT. Translating gives CASSQWGSSGQGVGQAFF.

This chain connects TRBV9 to TRBJ1-5, with 11 bases aligning to TRBD1. The CDR3 is made up of 19 amino acids. The germline CDR1 and CDR2 sequences are SGDLS and YYNGEE. The V segment lost 3 bases and the J segment 1 base; nucleotides outside the gene matches: 12. The CDR3 reads CASSATGQGAIWSNQPQHF. CDR3 in DNA: TGTGCCAGCAGCGCGACAGGACAGGGGGCGATTTGGAGCAATCAGCCCCAGCATTTT.

This clone was found a few times. This chain links TRBV7-3 with TRBJ2-2; D gene ambiguous. Germline V CDR1 and CDR2: SGHTA, FQGTGA. This CDR3 has 14 residues. Trimming removed 2 bases from V and 6 bases from J, with 10 bases in between. The CDR3 sequence is CASSLDWLSGELFF. The DNA for the CDR3 is TGTGCCAGCAGCTTAGACTGGTTGTCCGGGGAGCTGTTTTTT.

V gene TRBV27 combines with J gene TRBJ2-1; 8 bases are shared with TRBD2. The CDR3 contains 15 residues. CDR1 is MNHEY and CDR2 is SMNVEV in the germline V gene (reference sequence). Germline trimming cut 6 bases from V and 3 bases from J; bases unmatched to any gene: 7. CDR3 sequence: CASSRREGRYNEQFF. Here the CDR3 DNA reads TGTGCCAGCAGCCGTCGGGAGGGGCGCTACAATGAGCAGTTCTTC.

A single count supports this clone. The chain is built from TRBV2 and TRBJ2-7; the match to TRBD1 covers 7 bases. CDR1 and CDR2 (germline): SNHLY, FYNNEI. J gave up 5 bases and V 5 bases, and 3 bases lay outside the gene matches. CDR3 length: 12 amino acids. CDR3 nucleotides: TGTGCCAGCAGTATGACAGGGAACGAGCAGTACTTC. Translated, it gives CASSMTGNEQYF.